These 25 T cell receptor beta chains came from one sample sequenced in a study of blood T cell repertoires in COVID-19. Generated by immunoSEQ multiplex PCR, the TCRdb table keeps only in-frame clones and is missing some. The table lists fewer than 150,000 clones, about four fifths of them singletons. Specimen: peripheral blood. The source is a human donor in a cohort sampled during active COVID-19.

About this clone: The junction does not match germline at one end; this may be a read error. The V gene is TRBV4-2, the J gene TRBJ2-7; TRBD1 matches at 8 bases. Per the germline V gene, CDR1 is LGHNA and CDR2 is YNFKEQ. This CDR3 region has 15 residues. The CDR3, as DNA: TGTGCCAGCAGCCAAGGGGGGACAGGTTATAACGCTTTGGACTTC. Translating gives CASSQGGTGYNALDF.

The rearrangement joins TRBV7-6 to TRBJ2-7; perhaps TRBD2 as D (5 bases). V was shortened by 5 bases and J by 4 bases, with 12 bases between the two germline ends. CDR1 and CDR2 (germline): SGHVS, FNYEAQ. The CDR3 extends over 13 amino acids. The CDR3: CASSDGLQYEQYF. As DNA, the CDR3 is TGTGCCAGCAGCGACGGACTGCAATACGAGCAGTACTTC.

The chain joins TRBV2 to TRBJ2-3; 10 bases align to TRBD2. CDR1 and CDR2 (germline): SNHLY, FYNNEI. V shed 7 bases and J 6 bases; nucleotides not matched to a gene: 10. The CDR3 length is 15 residues. CDR3 residues: CASTPGRAGGDTQYF. The CDR3 nucleotides are TGTGCCAGCACCCCGGGGAGAGCGGGGGGGGATACGCAGTATTTT.

CDR3 sequence: CASSLGRGSSYNSPLHF. The CDR3 coding sequence is TGTGCCAGCAGCTTAGGCCGGGGGAGCTCCTATAATTCACCCCTCCACTTT. The chain couples TRBV7-2 to TRBJ1-6; D may be TRBD1 (5 bases). The CDR3 totals 17 residues. The germline gives CDR1 SGHTA, CDR2 FQGNSA. V lost 1 base and J 0 bases, leaving 10 bases between the germline ends. Full variable domain (outside the CDR3, taken from reference TRBV7-2 and TRBJ1-6): GAGVSQSPSNKVTEKGKDVELRCDPISGHTALYWYRQSLGQGLEFLIYFQGNSAPDKSGLPSDRFSAERTGGSVSTLTIQRTQQEDSAVYLCASSLGRGSSYNSPLHFGNGTRLTVT.

The J gene is TRBJ1-1, the V gene TRBV19; 10 positions match TRBD1. With V trimmed by 5 bases and J by 2 bases, 8 bases remained unmatched. Germline V gene sequence: CDR1 LNHDA, CDR2 SQIVND (reference sequence). The CDR3 loop spans 16 amino acids. Written as DNA, the CDR3 is TGTGCCAGTAGTTTACACCGGGACAGGGGCAACACTGAAGCTTTCTTT. It codes for CASSLHRDRGNTEAFF.

In its sample, this clone was seen once. The chain uses TRBV5-4 and TRBJ2-7, with D maybe TRBD1 (6 bases). The CDR3 runs 14 residues. Trimming pared 4 bases from V and 0 bases from J, leaving 11 bases between. Germline lookup yields CDR1 SGHNT and CDR2 YYREEE (reference sequence). The CDR3 bases are TGTGCCAGCAGCCAAGGGGGAAACTCCTACGAGCAGTACTTC. This translates into CASSQGGNSYEQYF.

The rearrangement uses TRBV10-1 and TRBJ1-5, with 9 bases lining up with TRBD1. V shed 6 bases and J 2 bases; nucleotides not matched to a gene: 8. The CDR3 totals 16 residues. CDR1 and CDR2 (germline): WNHNN, SYGVQD (reference sequence). The CDR3 here is CASRETDRGGNQPQHF. DNA of the CDR3: TGCGCCAGCAGGGAGACGGACAGGGGTGGCAATCAGCCCCAGCATTTT.

The chain employs TRBV11-2 and TRBJ2-3, with a tentative D call TRBD1 (6 bases). The CDR3 is made up of 14 amino acids. Trimming removed 6 bases at V and 4 bases at J, with 14 bases between. Germline lookup yields CDR1 SGHAT and CDR2 FQNNGV. The CDR3 loop is CASRIQGFADTQYF. CDR3 coding DNA: TGTGCCAGCAGAATACAGGGTTTCGCAGATACGCAGTATTTT.

J is TRBJ2-5 and V is TRBV19; D perhaps matches TRBD2 (6 bases). The CDR3 loop spans 14 amino acids. Germline CDR1 LNHDA, CDR2 SQIVND (reference sequence). V was pared by 5 bases and J by 4 bases, with 14 bases between. The CDR3 DNA sequence: TGTGCCAGTAGTCCTGCCCCGCGGGGAGAGACCCAGTACTTC. It specifies CASSPAPRGETQYF. Full variable domain (outside the CDR3, taken from reference TRBV19 and TRBJ2-5): DGGITQSPKYLFRKEGQNVTLSCEQNLNHDAMYWYRQDPGQGLRLIYYSQIVNDFQKGDIAEGYSVSREKKESFPLTVTSAQKNPTAFYLCASSPAPRGETQYFGPGTRLLVL.

This clone was seen more than once but under ten times. The V gene is TRBV19, the J gene TRBJ1-2; tentative D call: TRBD1 (5 bases). Germline CDR1 is LNHDA and CDR2 is SQIVND (reference sequence). The V and J ends lost 5 bases and 5 bases respectively, with 15 bases between them. The CDR3 is 14 residues long. The CDR3 loop is CASSDEGAWYGYTF. DNA of the CDR3: TGTGCCAGTAGTGACGAAGGGGCCTGGTATGGCTACACCTTC.

This clone occurred many times. The chain uses TRBV12-3 or TRBV12-4 and TRBJ1-5; no definite D call. V was pared by 3 bases and J by 5 bases, with 8 bases between. This CDR3 is built from 13 residues. The chain's CDR3 is CASSLEIYQPQHF. As DNA, the CDR3 is TGTGCCAGCAGTTTGGAGATTTATCAGCCCCAGCATTTT.

The chain joins TRBV3-1 (or the pseudogene TRBV3-2) to TRBJ2-1; D remains ambiguous. The V end was cut by 1 base, the J end by 5 bases, with 6 bases between. The CDR3 length is 13 residues. CDR1 is LGHDT, CDR2 YNNKEL, per germline (reference sequence). DNA for the CDR3: TGTGCCAGCAGCCAAGCGGTAGACAATGAGCAGTTCTTC. Its translation is CASSQAVDNEQFF.

The J gene is TRBJ1-2, the V gene TRBV2, with TRBD1 matching over 9 bases. Trimming cost V 8 bases and J 4 bases; bases outside gene matches: 11. The CDR3 is 15 residues long. The germline V gene has CDR1 SNHLY and CDR2 FYNNEI. The CDR3 reads CASRDRVEFGYGYTF. CDR3 DNA sequence: TGTGCCAGCCGGGACAGGGTAGAATTTGGCTATGGCTACACCTTC.

This clone was seen at least ten times. V usage is TRBV19 and J usage is TRBJ2-2; D possibly corresponds to TRBD2 (7 bases). Germline V lookup: CDR1 LNHDA, CDR2 SQIVND (reference sequence). The CDR3 covers 17 residues. V dropped 2 bases and J dropped 0 bases, with 13 bases sitting between them. The CDR3 DNA sequence: TGTGCCAGTAGTATAACCGGGGGGCAGACGAACACCGGGGAGCTGTTTTTT. Protein: CASSITGGQTNTGELFF.

The chain carries TRBV7-9 and TRBJ2-6; D unclear. The CDR3 consists of 17 residues. Germline V CDR1 and CDR2: SEHNR, FQNEAQ (reference sequence). Trimming shortened V by 4 bases and J by 0 bases, and 13 bases separated the two germline ends. Here the CDR3 reads CASSSPLWPSGANVLTF. DNA for the CDR3: TGTGCCAGCAGCTCACCCCTCTGGCCCTCTGGGGCCAACGTCCTGACTTTC.

This CDR3 is CASSLGVTRDYGYTF. CDR3 nucleotide sequence: TGTGCCAGCAGCTTAGGGGTAACTCGGGACTATGGCTACACCTTC. V gene TRBV7-8 combines with J gene TRBJ1-2; no firm D call. Looked up from germline, CDR1 is SGHVS and CDR2 is FQNEAQ. Trimming took 1 base from V and 3 from J, leaving 12 bases between them. This CDR3 region has 15 residues.

This clone showed up just once. This rearrangement joins TRBV7-2 to TRBJ1-4; D is perhaps TRBD1 (5 bases). Germline loops: CDR1 SGHTA, CDR2 FQGNSA. CDR3 length equals 16 residues. V was pared by 1 base and J by 7 bases, with 16 bases between. CDR3 sequence reads: CASSLVVDRGGEKLFF. CDR3 sequence (DNA): TGTGCCAGCAGCTTAGTGGTAGATAGGGGAGGTGAAAAACTGTTTTTT.

The J gene is TRBJ2-5, the V gene TRBV18; 8 nucleotides match TRBD1. Germline-derived CDR1 and CDR2 are KGHSH and LQKENI. Trimming took 0 bases from V and 4 from J; bases not matched to a gene: 7. The CDR3 runs to 16 residues. CDR3 sequence: CASSPPAGGASETQYF. For the CDR3, the DNA is TGTGCCAGCTCACCACCGGCAGGGGGCGCATCAGAGACCCAGTACTTC. The full variable domain, rest sourced from reference TRBV18 and TRBJ2-5, is NAGVMQNPRHLVRRRGQEARLRCSPMKGHSHVYWYRQLPEEGLKFMVYLQKENIIDESGMPKERFSAEFPKEGPSILRIQQVVRGDSAAYFCASSPPAGGASETQYFGPGTRLLVL.

This clone was observed a handful of times. The chain carries TRBV7-2 and TRBJ1-1; D unresolved. V gave up 5 bases and J gave up 10 bases, with 17 bases separating them. This CDR3 has 13 amino acids. Per germline, CDR1 SGHTA and CDR2 FQGNSA. CDR3 DNA sequence: TGTGCCAGCAGCCCGTACACGACCCTAGGAGCTTTCTTT. This translates into CASSPYTTLGAFF.

In this sample, this clone turned up once. The chain recombines TRBV6-5 with TRBJ1-4; no firm D call. Per the germline V gene, CDR1 is MNHEY and CDR2 is SVGAGI. This CDR3 spans 13 amino acids. Trimming cost V 9 bases and J 0 bases, with 8 bases left between them. CDR3 in amino acids: CASQWPTNEKLFF. CDR3 bases: TGTGCCAGTCAGTGGCCAACTAATGAAAAACTGTTTTTT.

The chain employs TRBV6-5 and TRBJ1-5; possibly TRBD1 for D (5 bases). The V end was cut by 6 bases, the J end by 4 bases, with 7 bases between. The CDR3 extends over 12 amino acids. Germline CDR1 reads MNHEY; CDR2 reads SVGAGI. The CDR3 region is CASRTANQPQHF. CDR3 DNA sequence: TGTGCCAGCAGGACAGCTAATCAGCCCCAGCATTTT.

The genes are TRBV2 and TRBJ2-6; TRBD2 might be the D (9 bases). The V and J ends lost 11 bases and 2 bases respectively, with 22 bases between them. This CDR3 is built from 17 residues. Per germline, CDR1 SNHLY and CDR2 FYNNEI. This chain's CDR3 is CARGGAGGSPGANVLTF. As DNA, the CDR3 is TGTGCCCGCGGGGGGGCAGGGGGCAGCCCTGGGGCCAACGTCCTGACTTTC.

This sequence joins TRBV7-2 and TRBJ1-2; D is perhaps TRBD1 (5 bases). Trimming shortened V by 0 bases and J by 4 bases, and 9 bases separated the two germline ends. The CDR3 runs to 14 residues. Germline V gives CDR1 SGHTA, CDR2 FQGNSA. CDR3 region: CASSLAQGSYGYTF. CDR3 nucleotides: TGTGCCAGCAGCTTAGCGCAGGGCAGCTATGGCTACACCTTC.

V gene TRBV11-2 combines with J gene TRBJ1-5; no definite D call. Trimming stripped 2 bases from V and 9 bases from J, with 17 bases between. Germline CDR1 reads SGHAT; CDR2 reads FQNNGV. This CDR3 has 15 amino acids. The chain's CDR3 is CASSLTPGEGRPQHF. CDR3 nucleotides: TGTGCCAGCAGCTTAACGCCGGGCGAGGGCCGGCCCCAGCATTTT.

The V call is TRBV3-1 (or the pseudogene TRBV3-2), the J call TRBJ2-1; D is unclear. V dropped 0 bases and J dropped 0 bases, with 6 bases sitting between them. Germline loops: CDR1 LGHDT, CDR2 YNNKEL (reference sequence). This CDR3 has 15 residues. The CDR3 sequence: CASSQDPSSYNEQFF. The CDR3 DNA reads as TGTGCCAGCAGCCAAGACCCCAGCTCCTACAATGAGCAGTTCTTC.